This T cell receptor (beta chain) derives from a study of blood T cell repertoires in COVID-19. Turning to the study itself: From the United States, Italy and Spain came samples of acute and convalescent COVID-19. Nucleic acid was either cDNA or gDNA, and it came from T cells, B-cell-depleted T cells, or PBMCs.

In the authors' methods: By means of reference gene primer amplification, nucleated cell counts were estimated. Here immunoSEQ multiplex PCR was the method, and the copy in TCRdb shows in-frame clones only, minus some. V and J calls and clone size are as listed in that table; D and trimming were resolved from the DNA. The sample has about 200,000 clones, roughly nine tenths seen once. Germline V gene lookup returns CDR1 SGHRS and CDR2 YFSETQ. This CDR3 comprises 15 residues. V was clipped by 3 bases and J by 7 bases, with 16 bases between them. Sequencing was carried out using peripheral blood. This TCR was sampled from a woman between 65 and 79 years old with acute or convalescent COVID-19. V gene TRBV5-1 combines with J gene TRBJ1-4; D is perhaps TRBD1 (6 bases). CDR3: CASSWQGLESEKLFF. The CDR3 bases are TGCGCCAGCAGCTGGCAGGGGTTAGAAAGTGAAAAACTGTTTTTT.